This entry lists 10 T cell receptor beta chains sequenced from one sample in a study of CD8+CD57+ T cells in acquired aplastic anemia. TCR beta VDJ and CDR3 were profiled, and genomic DNA was the template. MiXCR, applied by TCRdb to the reads, yields one record per CDR3 protein. The sample lists some 170,000 distinct CDR3 sequences; 35% to 55% were seen once. Sequenced material: sorted CD4+, CD8+, or CD8+CD57+ T cells (not recorded which) from PBMCs. These receptor sequences come from a human donor in good health.

The gene calls are TRBV24-1 and TRBJ2-3; 8 positions agree with TRBD1. Germline V gene data show CDR1 as KGHDR and CDR2 as SFDVKD. CDR3 length equals 15 residues. Trimming removed 5 bases from V and 1 base from J; junction bases left unmatched: 4. The CDR3 reads CATSVEGQGTDTQYF. The CDR3 region has the DNA TGTGCCACCAGTGTTGAGGGACAGGGCACAGATACGCAGTATTTT.

In its sample, this clonotype was seen many times. This chain links TRBV10-3 with TRBJ2-7; no firm D call. The germline V and J ends were trimmed by 5 bases and 0 bases, with 14 bases remaining between them. The CDR3 sequence is 15 residues long. Germline V gives CDR1 ENHRY, CDR2 SYGVKD. For the CDR3, the DNA is TGTGCCATCAGTCCAGGCTACATGAGCTCCTACGAGCAGTACTTC. Encoded protein: CAISPGYMSSYEQYF.

V is TRBV6-4 and J is TRBJ1-4, with TRBD1 matching over 8 bases. This CDR3 comprises 18 residues. Germline V lookup: CDR1 MRHNA, CDR2 SNTAGT. J gave up 0 bases and V 1 base, and 7 bases lay outside the gene matches. The CDR3 bases are TGTGCCAGCAGTGACTGCCGGGACAGGTCAGCAACTAATGAAAAACTGTTTTTT. Protein: CASSDCRDRSATNEKLFF.

This clonotype was seen at least ten times. The chain has TRBV7-2 and TRBJ2-7; TRBD1 matches 7 bases. The CDR3 length is 14 residues. Germline V gene sequence: CDR1 SGHTA, CDR2 FQGNSA. V shed 5 bases and J 7 bases; nucleotides not matched to a gene: 11. The DNA for the CDR3 is TGTGCCAGCAGCCCAGTACAGGGGATTACGGAGCAGTACTTC. Translating gives CASSPVQGITEQYF.

The chain is built from TRBV10-3 and TRBJ1-1; a weak D match, TRBD1 (5 bases). Germline V CDR1 and CDR2: ENHRY, SYGVKD. Trimming took off 7 bases at V and 4 bases at J, with 10 bases between the two ends. The CDR3 runs to 12 residues. The CDR3 DNA reads as TGTGCCATCAAGGAGGGGAGCACTGAAGCTTTCTTT. Translated, it gives CAIKEGSTEAFF.

This chain links TRBV10-3 with TRBJ1-1, with TRBD1 identical over 8 bases. Germline loops: CDR1 ENHRY, CDR2 SYGVKD. The CDR3 covers 15 residues. The ends lost 6 bases at V and 3 bases at J; junction bases unmatched: 9. The CDR3 bases are TGTGCCATCAGCCGGACAGGGATTAAGGACACTGAAGCTTTCTTT. Translating it yields CAISRTGIKDTEAFF.

The rearrangement links TRBV10-2 to TRBJ2-1; D might be TRBD2 (5 bases). V gave up 7 bases and J gave up 8 bases, with 18 bases separating them. The CDR3 totals 14 residues. Germline V gene sequence: CDR1 WSHSY, CDR2 SAAADI. DNA of the CDR3: TGCGCCAGCACCCTCTCACGAGGGAGCTATGAGCAGTTCTTC. Residues: CASTLSRGSYEQFF.

This rearrangement joins TRBV5-1 to TRBJ2-3; no definite D call. Germline V gene lookup returns CDR1 SGHRS and CDR2 YFSETQ. Trimming pared 3 bases from V and 2 bases from J, leaving 13 bases between. The CDR3 is made up of 15 amino acids. CDR3 loop: CASSWAATTTDTQYF. The CDR3 DNA follows: TGCGCCAGCAGCTGGGCAGCGACGACCACAGATACGCAGTATTTT.

This clonotype was recorded many times. The rearrangement links TRBV20-1 to TRBJ2-1; D gene unclear. Between the trimmed V and J ends, which lost 0 bases and 0 bases, there was a span of 9 bases. The CDR3 runs to 15 residues. The germline CDR1 and CDR2 sequences are DFQATT and SNEGSKA (reference sequence). The CDR3 spells CSARDLDISYNEQFF. CDR3 nucleotide sequence: TGCAGTGCTAGAGATCTAGATATCTCCTACAATGAGCAGTTCTTC.

The rearrangement uses TRBV28 and TRBJ1-1, with TRBD1 as a possible D gene (5 bases). CDR3 size: 13 residues. Germline V gene sequence: CDR1 MDHEN, CDR2 SYDVKM. The germline V and J ends were trimmed by 11 bases and 1 base, with 14 bases remaining between them. The CDR3 coding sequence is TGTGCCGGTGGGGGACGCCAGAACACTGAAGCTTTCTTT. Encoded protein: CAGGGRQNTEAFF.